This T cell receptor (beta chain) came from a study of beta chain features in type 1 diabetes. One heparinised draw, averaging around 120 mL, was taken per donor. CD4+ cells of the naive, central memory, regulatory and stem cell-like memory types were sorted via CD45RO/CCR7/CD25/CD127/CD95/CD27. The ends lost 4 bases at V and 6 bases at J; junction bases unmatched: 1. The CDR3 has 14 amino acids. Germline V gene data show CDR1 as SGHTA and CDR2 as FQGTGA. Overall study findings and caveats: Naive, central memory and Treg TCRB repertoires appeared more alike in patients than in healthy donors. Any PCR bias toward short templates would affect both groups alike. A moderate, significant TCRB CDR3 shortening appeared in type 1 diabetes across four CD4+ subsets.

This clone has just a few counts. Its target is not known. Every isolated RNA sample was fully reverse transcribed, so sequencing captured expressed TCRB transcripts. TCRdb's table, derived via immunoSEQ multiplex PCR, lists solely in-frame clones and lacks some. The repertoire holds hundreds of thousands of clones, about 14% seen once, with 0.035% to 0.045% in the top ten. The V and J genes are TRBV7-3 and TRBJ1-6; 9 bases are shared with TRBD1. Sequencing was performed on naive CD4+ T cells from blood. This clonotype originated in a man younger than 35 with type 1 diabetes. The CDR3 is CASSSQGANSPLHF. In DNA form, the CDR3 reads TGTGCCAGCAGCTCACAGGGGGCTAATTCACCCCTCCACTTT.